This passage covers 12 T cell receptor beta chains from one sample sequenced in a study of long-term antiretroviral therapy in people with HIV. Survey-level resolution applied to immunoSEQ assay v3.0. Using immunoSEQ multiplex PCR, the repertoire was profiled, and TCRdb retains in-frame clones only, with some absent. The sample has about 15,000 clones; about 91% are singletons. Sequencing used unsorted PBMCs, obtained 2.2 to 2.3 years before starting antiretroviral therapy. The receptors originated from a woman in her twenties or thirties with HIV.

The chain couples TRBV29-1 to TRBJ2-1; the match to TRBD1 covers 10 bases. The J segment lost 3 bases and the V segment lost 8 bases, leaving 7 bases of the junction unmatched. The CDR3 contains 14 residues. Germline V CDR1 and CDR2: SQVTM, ANQGSEA. The CDR3 DNA sequence: TGCAGCTTCCCGGGACAGGGGAACTACAATGAGCAGTTCTTC. This translates into CSFPGQGNYNEQFF.

The genes are TRBV7-8 and TRBJ2-7, with 9 bases matching TRBD1. The CDR3 totals 14 residues. After removal of 1 base from V and 5 bases from J, the junction contained 3 bases not matched to a gene. CDR1 is SGHVS, CDR2 FQNEAQ, per germline. Written as DNA, the CDR3 is TGTGCCAGCAGCTTAGGGGACAGGGTCCACGAGCAGTACTTC. This translates into CASSLGDRVHEQYF.

J is TRBJ2-3 and V is TRBV7-9, with TRBD2 matching 7 bases. The CDR3 sequence is 14 residues long. Germline assignment: CDR1 SEHNR and CDR2 FQNEAQ (reference sequence). The junction had 6 bases not matched to a gene; V was cut back by 7 bases and J by 2 bases. The CDR3 bases are TGTGCCAGCATCGGCCTAGCGGACACAGATACGCAGTATTTT. Protein sequence: CASIGLADTDTQYF.

The chain uses TRBV4-1 and TRBJ1-2, with D unclear. Germline loops: CDR1 MGHRA, CDR2 YSYEKL. V dropped 0 bases and J dropped 2 bases, with 7 bases sitting between them. The CDR3 sequence is 14 residues long. CDR3 bases: TGCGCCAGCAGCCAAGACCAGAAAAACTATGGCTACACCTTC. Translation gives CASSQDQKNYGYTF.

The chain employs TRBV7-9 and TRBJ1-5, with a possible D match to TRBD1 (5 bases). The CDR3 loop spans 16 amino acids. The V end was cut by 3 bases, the J end by 3 bases, with 15 bases between. Germline CDR1 SEHNR, CDR2 FQNEAQ (reference sequence). CDR3 DNA: TGTGCCAGCAGCTTGGGGGTCGGGCAGGACAATCAGCCCCAGCATTTT. This encodes CASSLGVGQDNQPQHF.

This clone was counted a single time. The chain is built from TRBV5-1 and TRBJ2-7, with 9 positions matching TRBD1. Germline assignment: CDR1 SGHRS and CDR2 YFSETQ. The CDR3 totals 15 residues. The trim removed 5 bases at V and 6 bases at J, leaving 12 bases unmatched. This CDR3 is CASRPWTGEAFEQYF. CDR3 sequence (DNA): TGCGCCAGCAGACCCTGGACAGGGGAAGCTTTCGAGCAGTACTTC.

The V call is TRBV7-9, the J call TRBJ2-6, with D unclear. The CDR3 is 16 amino acids. In germline, CDR1 is SEHNR, CDR2 FQNEAQ (reference sequence). With 0 bases removed from V and 2 bases from J, the gap between germline ends came to 8 bases. The CDR3 DNA sequence: TGTGCCAGCAGCTTAGCGCTCCGGGCTGGGGCCAACGTCCTGACTTTC. Encoded protein: CASSLALRAGANVLTF.

The rearrangement uses TRBV7-9 and TRBJ1-1; possible D gene TRBD1, 6 bases. V was clipped by 5 bases and J by 4 bases, with 11 bases between them. This CDR3 has 13 amino acids. Germline V gives CDR1 SEHNR, CDR2 FQNEAQ (reference sequence). For the CDR3, the DNA is TGTGCCAGCAGCCGCCTAGGGGGCACTGAAGCTTTCTTT. Encoded protein: CASSRLGGTEAFF.

CDR3 loop: CASSPPGLANTGELFF. CDR3 bases: TGTGCCAGCTCACCACCGGGACTAGCGAACACCGGGGAGCTGTTTTTT. The chain recombines TRBV18 with TRBJ2-2, with 8 bases that match TRBD2. Per germline, CDR1 KGHSH and CDR2 LQKENI. The CDR3 has 16 residues. V was pared by 0 bases and J by 0 bases, with 0 bases of the junction left unmatched.

The CDR3 is CASSLDLKGDSPLHF. DNA of the CDR3: TGTGCCAGCAGCTTGGATCTCAAGGGGGACTCACCCCTCCACTTT. The chain is built from TRBV5-4 and TRBJ1-6; perhaps TRBD1 as D (6 bases). Looked up from germline, CDR1 is SGHNT and CDR2 is YYREEE (reference sequence). Trimming cost V 0 bases and J 10 bases, with 14 bases left between them. This CDR3 spans 15 amino acids.

The chain is built from TRBV7-9 and TRBJ1-1; D is perhaps TRBD1 (5 bases). This CDR3 contains 14 residues. The V gene lost 5 bases and the J gene lost 2 bases, with 12 bases spanning the gap. Germline assignment: CDR1 SEHNR and CDR2 FQNEAQ (reference sequence). The CDR3 region has the DNA TGTGCCAGCAGCCCACGGGGGGTAAACACTGAAGCTTTCTTT. Protein sequence: CASSPRGVNTEAFF.

The chain recombines TRBV13 with TRBJ1-4; no clear D. The CDR3 loop spans 12 amino acids. Germline V gene data show CDR1 as PRHDT and CDR2 as FYEKMQ (reference sequence). V lost 2 bases and J 6 bases, leaving 4 bases between the germline ends. CDR3 coding DNA: TGTGCCAGCAGCTTACTGGATGAAAAACTGTTTTTT. This gives the protein CASSLLDEKLFF. The full variable domain, in which reference TRBV13 and TRBJ1-4 provide the parts outside the CDR3, is AAGVIQSPRHLIKEKRETATLKCYPIPRHDTVYWYQQGPGQDPQFLISFYEKMQSDKGSIPDRFSAQQFSDYHSELNMSSLELGDSALYFCASSLLDEKLFFGSGTQLSVL.